The 5 T cell receptor beta chains listed next were all sequenced from one sample in a study of graft-versus-host responses after intestinal transplantation. Sequenced by immunoSEQ multiplex PCR; TCRdb stores in-frame clones only, minus some. The data hold about 130,000 clones, with more than 90% observed a single time. Their target antigens are unknown. Source: unstimulated CD4+ T cells sorted from spleen or lymph node cells, taken before intestinal transplant. Receptor source: a human donor who received an intestinal transplant.

This clone was seen a handful of times. The chain links TRBV10-3 to TRBJ2-7, with no clear D. Germline values: CDR1 ENHRY, CDR2 SYGVKD. The germline V and J ends were trimmed by 0 bases and 7 bases, with 10 bases remaining between them. The CDR3 is 13 amino acids. CDR3 protein: CAISESPVREQYF. In DNA form, the CDR3 reads TGTGCCATCAGTGAGTCCCCCGTGAGGGAGCAGTACTTC.

V is TRBV7-2 and J is TRBJ2-1; 12 bases line up with TRBD2. V dropped 4 bases and J dropped 8; count of bases not matched to a gene: 12. The germline V gene has CDR1 SGHTA and CDR2 FQGNSA. CDR3 size: 17 residues. CDR3: CASSSSSGGANAYEQFF. For the CDR3, the DNA is TGTGCCAGCAGCTCCTCTAGCGGGGGGGCTAACGCGTATGAGCAGTTCTTC.

This clone was picked up a small number of times. V and J are TRBV21-1 and TRBJ1-4. TRBV21-1 is described as a pseudogene. There are 15 residues in the CDR3. CDR3 residues: CASSKDRRGDEKLFF. As DNA, the CDR3 is TGTGCCAGCAGCAAAGACCGGAGGGGGGATGAAAAACTGTTTTTT.

The chain uses TRBV18 and TRBJ1-2; a possible D gene is TRBD1 (5 bases). The V gene lost 3 bases and the J gene lost 4 bases, with 9 bases spanning the gap. This CDR3 contains 13 residues. CDR1 is KGHSH and CDR2 is LQKENI in the germline V gene. In DNA form, the CDR3 reads TGTGCCAGCTCACCTGGGGGGACCTATGGCTACACCTTC. Translating gives CASSPGGTYGYTF. The full variable domain, in which reference TRBV18 and TRBJ1-2 provide the parts outside the CDR3, is NAGVMQNPRHLVRRRGQEARLRCSPMKGHSHVYWYRQLPEEGLKFMVYLQKENIIDESGMPKERFSAEFPKEGPSILRIQQVVRGDSAAYFCASSPGGTYGYTFGSGTRLTVV.

The rearrangement uses TRBV14 and TRBJ1-2, with 9 bases aligning to TRBD1. The CDR3 consists of 13 residues. Germline trimming cut 4 bases from V and 6 bases from J; bases unmatched to any gene: 3. Germline CDR1 reads SGHDN; CDR2 reads FVKESK. The CDR3 bases are TGTGCCAGCAGCCCAAGGACAGGGGATGGCTACACCTTC. Encoded protein: CASSPRTGDGYTF.